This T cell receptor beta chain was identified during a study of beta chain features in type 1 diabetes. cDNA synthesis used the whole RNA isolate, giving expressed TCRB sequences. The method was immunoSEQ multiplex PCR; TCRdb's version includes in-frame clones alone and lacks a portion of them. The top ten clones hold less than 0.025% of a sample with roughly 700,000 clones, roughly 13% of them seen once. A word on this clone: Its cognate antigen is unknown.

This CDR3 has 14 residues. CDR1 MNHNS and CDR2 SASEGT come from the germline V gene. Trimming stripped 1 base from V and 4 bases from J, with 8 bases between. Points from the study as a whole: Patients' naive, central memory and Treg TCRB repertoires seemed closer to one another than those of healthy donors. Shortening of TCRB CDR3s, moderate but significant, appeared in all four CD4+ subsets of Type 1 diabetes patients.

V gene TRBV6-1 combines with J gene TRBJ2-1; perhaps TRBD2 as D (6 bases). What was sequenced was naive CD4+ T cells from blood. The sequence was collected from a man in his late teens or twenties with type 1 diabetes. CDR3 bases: TGTGCCAGCAGTGAAGACGGGACTTACAATGAGCAGTTCTTC. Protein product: CASSEDGTYNEQFF.